The clone carrying this T cell receptor (beta chain) was picked up a small number of times. Its antigen is still unknown. Germline V gene data show CDR1 as ENHRY and CDR2 as SYGVKD. This CDR3 has 14 residues. V was shortened by 4 bases and J by 6 bases, with 15 bases between the two germline ends. This sample stems from a study of T cells after yellow fever vaccination. Study in general: When fractions had low cell numbers, they were prepared with SMART-Seq v4 Ultra Low Input. Study-wide results and caveats: Clonotypes appearing in both CD4 and CD8 compartments existed, and their share was small. In post-booster samples, most primary-vaccination clones reappeared (around 95% CD4, 75% to 90% CD8).

5'RACE template switching produced TCR cDNA carrying a universal primer site and UMIs. TCRdb ran MiXCR on the 5' RACE reads and lists one entry per CDR3 protein. The table has 250,000 to 350,000 distinct CDR3 sequences, around 7% seen once; the top ten hold about 18%. The genes are TRBV10-3 and TRBJ1-1; D is uncertain. The sequencing here drew on PBMCs, taken more than 40 days after the first yellow fever vaccination. The clonotype originates from a man aged 18-30 years who received the YFV17D yellow fever vaccine. The CDR3 bases are TGTGCCATCAGTGTGGGCCCCATCGGTTCTGAAGCTTTCTTT. Amino acid sequence: CAISVGPIGSEAFF.